The next 19 T cell receptor beta chains were all read from a single sample in a study of control samples from healthy donors and cancer patients. Sequencing used immunoSEQ multiplex PCR; TCRdb keeps in-frame clones, though not all of them. In the table there are tens of thousands of clones, around 90% of which are singletons. The sequenced sample was PBMCs. The source of these receptors is an older woman with head and neck cancer.

This clone appeared a single time. Distinct nucleotide sequences in the sample also encode this CDR3. The chain's CDR3 is CASSGMTSGKYNEQFF. DNA for the CDR3: TGTGCCAGTAGTGGAATGACTAGCGGGAAATACAATGAGCAGTTCTTC. The chain has TRBV19 and TRBJ2-1; 11 bases agree with TRBD2. Losses at the gene ends were 5 bases for V and 4 bases for J; bases not matched to a gene: 7. The CDR3 spans 16 residues. Germline V gene lookup returns CDR1 LNHDA and CDR2 SQIVND (reference sequence). The full variable domain, in which reference TRBV19 and TRBJ2-1 provide the parts outside the CDR3, is DGGITQSPKYLFRKEGQNVTLSCEQNLNHDAMYWYRQDPGQGLRLIYYSQIVNDFQKGDIAEGYSVSREKKESFPLTVTSAQKNPTAFYLCASSGMTSGKYNEQFFGPGTRLTVL.

The chain recombines TRBV28 with TRBJ2-7; the match to TRBD1 covers 8 bases. CDR3 length: 16 residues. The J segment lost 1 base and the V segment lost 5 bases, leaving 10 bases of the junction unmatched. Germline V lookup: CDR1 MDHEN, CDR2 SYDVKM. The CDR3 spells CASSPRQGLDSYEQYF. DNA of the CDR3: TGTGCCAGCAGTCCCCGACAGGGGCTGGATTCCTACGAGCAGTACTTC.

V usage is TRBV28 and J usage is TRBJ1-5, with TRBD1 matching 7 bases. Germline CDR1 MDHEN, CDR2 SYDVKM. The CDR3 has 18 amino acids. The trim removed 5 bases at V and 4 bases at J, leaving 17 bases unmatched. The CDR3: CASSQRDSEFRFNQPQHF. For the CDR3, the DNA is TGTGCCAGCAGTCAACGGGACAGCGAGTTTCGATTTAATCAGCCCCAGCATTTT.

The chain recombines TRBV5-1 with TRBJ2-1, with 7 bases that match TRBD2. With 5 bases clipped from V and 4 bases from J, the junction kept 6 bases outside the gene matches. The CDR3 runs 14 residues. The germline CDR1 and CDR2 sequences are SGHRS and YFSETQ. The CDR3 DNA follows: TGCGCCAGCAGTCCACTAGCGACTTACAATGAGCAGTTCTTC. Encoded protein: CASSPLATYNEQFF.

This clone came up once. This chain joins TRBV15 and TRBJ2-6; no clear D. The CDR3 runs 14 residues. The germline V gene has CDR1 LNHNV and CDR2 YYDKDF (reference sequence). V lost 6 bases and J lost 3, with 9 bases in between. Here the CDR3 DNA reads TGTGCCACCAGACCGACGAGTGGGGCCAACGTCCTGACTTTC. It yields the protein CATRPTSGANVLTF.

The rearrangement joins TRBV12-3 or TRBV12-4 to TRBJ2-2; 7 nucleotides line up with TRBD1. J was trimmed by 5 bases and V by 8 bases; bases with no gene match: 5. This CDR3 is 13 amino acids long. CDR3 bases: TGTGCCAGCCACAGGGGCGGAACCGGGGAGCTGTTTTTT. It translates to CASHRGGTGELFF.

The rearrangement links TRBV5-1 to TRBJ2-2; D is perhaps TRBD1 (6 bases). The CDR3 is 15 amino acids. Trimming removed 4 bases from V and 2 bases from J, with 12 bases in between. The germline V gene has CDR1 SGHRS and CDR2 YFSETQ. In DNA, the CDR3 is TGCGCCAGCAGCCACGACAGGCAAAACACCGGGGAGCTGTTTTTT. Protein: CASSHDRQNTGELFF. The entire variable domain, with the rest obtained from reference TRBV5-1 and TRBJ2-2, is as follows: KAGVTQTPRYLIKTRGQQVTLSCSPISGHRSVSWYQQTPGQGLQFLFEYFSETQRNKGNFPGRFSGRQFSNSRSEMNVSTLELGDSALYLCASSHDRQNTGELFFGEGSRLTVL.

This sequence joins TRBV9 and TRBJ2-7; 11 bases map to TRBD2. V shed 0 bases, J shed 6 bases, and the junction held 14 bases outside the gene matches. There are 18 residues in the CDR3. Germline-derived CDR1 and CDR2 are SGDLS and YYNGEE. CDR3 in amino acids: CASSVAGTSGRFPLEQYF. CDR3 in DNA: TGTGCCAGCAGCGTAGCTGGTACTAGCGGGAGATTCCCTCTCGAGCAGTACTTC.

This clone occurred once. The rearrangement uses TRBV7-2 and TRBJ1-1; perhaps TRBD1 as D (5 bases). The CDR3 totals 15 residues. Germline values: CDR1 SGHTA, CDR2 FQGNSA. Trimming shortened V by 1 base and J by 0 bases, and 9 bases separated the two germline ends. The CDR3 loop reads CASSLGWDLNTEAFF. The CDR3 bases are TGTGCCAGCAGCTTAGGGTGGGACCTGAACACTGAAGCTTTCTTT.

The chain combines TRBV11-2 with TRBJ2-4; 7 bases line up with TRBD1. V lost 4 bases, J lost 6 bases, and 6 bases stayed unmatched. Germline V CDR1 and CDR2: SGHAT, FQNNGV. CDR3 length equals 14 residues. CDR3 in DNA: TGTGCCAGCAGCTCACCGGGACAGAGAAACATTCAGTACTTC. Encoded protein: CASSSPGQRNIQYF.

Note on this clone: The junction and the germline gene differ at one end; a read error may be behind it. The rearrangement joins TRBV6-5 to TRBJ2-3; 14 nucleotides match TRBD2. The CDR3 extends over 15 amino acids. The germline gives CDR1 MNHEY, CDR2 SVGAGI. The CDR3: CAGRLAGGFGDTQYF. In DNA form, the CDR3 reads TGTGCCGGCAGACTAGCGGGAGGGTTCGGAGATACGCAGTATTTT.

This chain connects TRBV27 to TRBJ2-7; 9 bases are a match to TRBD1. The trim removed 1 base at V and 5 bases at J, leaving 9 bases unmatched. Per germline, CDR1 MNHEY and CDR2 SMNVEV (reference sequence). This CDR3 has 16 amino acids. The CDR3 spells CASSLLGSDRGNEQYF. As DNA, the CDR3 is TGTGCCAGCAGTTTATTGGGTTCCGACAGGGGGAACGAGCAGTACTTC.

In this sample, this clone turned up once. The chain links TRBV2 to TRBJ2-3, with D hard to call. The CDR3 has 16 amino acids. Deletions cut 6 bases from V and 2 bases from J, with 18 bases between. Germline V gene sequence: CDR1 SNHLY, CDR2 FYNNEI. Here the CDR3 DNA reads TGTGCCAGCAGGTCTAGGCTCCTCGACTTCACAGATACGCAGTATTTT. Amino acids: CASRSRLLDFTDTQYF.

The rearrangement links TRBV19 to TRBJ2-7; D possibly corresponds to TRBD1 (5 bases). Germline-derived CDR1 and CDR2 are LNHDA and SQIVND (reference sequence). V gave up 3 bases and J gave up 4 bases, with 25 bases separating them. This CDR3 has 18 residues. The CDR3 nucleotides are TGTGCCAGTAGTATTAAGGCCCCCCAGGGAATTATTTCATACGAGCAGTACTTC. Translation gives CASSIKAPQGIISYEQYF.

V is TRBV12-3 or TRBV12-4 and J is TRBJ1-1, with a tentative D call TRBD1 (5 bases). This CDR3 has 12 residues. V dropped 5 bases and J dropped 9 bases, with 13 bases sitting between them. In DNA form, the CDR3 reads TGTGCCAGCAGTAATTCCAGGGTCAAAGCTTTCTTT. This translates into CASSNSRVKAFF.

This chain connects TRBV24-1 to TRBJ1-4; 8 bases are shared with TRBD1. Germline-derived CDR1 and CDR2 are KGHDR and SFDVKD. V shed 4 bases and J 7 bases; nucleotides not matched to a gene: 7. The length of the CDR3 is 15 residues. CDR3 sequence reads: CATSDSRGPGEKLFF. In DNA form, the CDR3 reads TGTGCCACCAGTGACTCCAGGGGGCCAGGTGAAAAACTGTTTTTT.

The chain uses TRBV6-5 and TRBJ1-2, with D possibly being TRBD1 (5 bases). From germline, CDR1 is MNHEY and CDR2 SVGAGI. With 7 bases removed from V and 4 bases from J, the gap between germline ends came to 13 bases. The CDR3 is 13 residues long. The CDR3 region has the DNA TGTGCCAGCAAAAGAAGGGGAGGCTATGGCTACACCTTC. Residues: CASKRRGGYGYTF.

The V and J genes are TRBV5-1 and TRBJ2-3, with D tentatively TRBD1 (6 bases). CDR1 SGHRS and CDR2 YFSETQ come from the germline V gene. The V and J ends lost 4 bases and 3 bases respectively, with 12 bases between them. The CDR3 consists of 14 residues. Here the CDR3 DNA reads TGCGCCAGCAGCATAGGACAGTTAACAGATACGCAGTATTTT. It specifies CASSIGQLTDTQYF.

V gene TRBV30 combines with J gene TRBJ2-5; TRBD1 matches 7 bases. V shed 5 bases, J shed 2 bases, and the junction held 8 bases outside the gene matches. Germline V gene data show CDR1 as GTSNPN and CDR2 as SVGIG (reference sequence). The CDR3 covers 14 residues. CDR3 loop: CAWATGTDQETQYF. The CDR3 DNA sequence: TGTGCCTGGGCCACCGGGACAGATCAAGAGACCCAGTACTTC.